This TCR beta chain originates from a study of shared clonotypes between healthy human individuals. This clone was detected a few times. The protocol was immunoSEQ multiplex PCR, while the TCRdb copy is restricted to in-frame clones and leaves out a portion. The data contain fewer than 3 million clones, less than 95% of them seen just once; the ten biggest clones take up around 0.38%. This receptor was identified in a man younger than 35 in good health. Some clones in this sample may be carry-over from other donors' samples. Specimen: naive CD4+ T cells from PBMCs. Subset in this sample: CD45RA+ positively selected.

CDR3 nucleotide sequence: TGTGCCAGCAGTGAATGGGCAGACAATCAGCCCCAGCATTTT. Protein product: CASSEWADNQPQHF. This chain links TRBV25-1 with TRBJ1-5; D remains ambiguous. Germline loops: CDR1 MGHDK, CDR2 SYGVNS. Trimming took 1 base from V and 3 from J, leaving 7 bases between them. This CDR3 has 14 residues.